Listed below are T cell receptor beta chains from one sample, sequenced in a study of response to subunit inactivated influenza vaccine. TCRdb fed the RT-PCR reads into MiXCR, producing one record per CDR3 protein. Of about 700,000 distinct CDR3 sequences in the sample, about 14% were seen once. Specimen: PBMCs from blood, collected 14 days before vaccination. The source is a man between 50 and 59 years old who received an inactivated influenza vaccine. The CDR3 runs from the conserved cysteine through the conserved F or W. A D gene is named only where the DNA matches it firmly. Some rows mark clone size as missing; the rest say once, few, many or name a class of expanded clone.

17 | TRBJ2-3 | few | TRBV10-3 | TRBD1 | CAISEPGTGDHTDTQYF | TGTGCCATCAGTGAACCCGGGACAGGGGATCACACAGATACGCAGTATTTT
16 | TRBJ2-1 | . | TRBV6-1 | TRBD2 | CASSPSGGAGDNEQFF | TGTGCCAGCAGCCCTTCGGGGGGGGCCGGAGACAATGAGCAGTTCTTC
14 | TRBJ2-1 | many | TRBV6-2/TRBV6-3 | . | CASSPQLGNTEQFF | TGTGCCAGCAGCCCCCAACTCGGAAATACTGAGCAGTTCTTC
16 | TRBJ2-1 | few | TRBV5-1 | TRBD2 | CASSSMTSPYYNEQFF | TGCGCCAGCAGCTCTATGACTAGCCCTTACTACAATGAGCAGTTCTTC
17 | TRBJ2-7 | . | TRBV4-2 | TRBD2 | CASSQDRRLAGVGEQYF | TGTGCCAGCAGCCAAGATAGGCGACTAGCGGGAGTTGGCGAGCAGTACTTC
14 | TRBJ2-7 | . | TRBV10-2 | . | CASRAGQPTYEQYF | TGCGCCAGCAGGGCCGGACAGCCAACCTACGAGCAGTACTTC
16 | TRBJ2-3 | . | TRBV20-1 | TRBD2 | CSAREHGRAFTDTQYF | TGCAGTGCTAGAGAGCACGGGAGGGCCTTCACAGATACGCAGTATTTT
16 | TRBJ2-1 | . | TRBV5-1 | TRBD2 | CASSLLGTSGTNEQFF | TGCGCCAGCAGCTTGCTTGGGACTAGCGGGACGAATGAGCAGTTCTTC
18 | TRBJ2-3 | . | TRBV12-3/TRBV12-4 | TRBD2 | CASSLAYRLAGVTDTQYF | TGTGCCAGCAGTTTAGCGTACAGATTAGCGGGAGTCACAGATACGCAGTATTTT
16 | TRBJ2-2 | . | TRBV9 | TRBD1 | CASSAGQELNTGELFF | TGTGCCAGCAGCGCTGGACAGGAGCTGAACACCGGGGAGCTGTTTTTT
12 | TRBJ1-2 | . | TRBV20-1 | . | CSAQGHPNGYTF | TGCAGTGCTCAGGGACACCCAAATGGCTACACCTTC
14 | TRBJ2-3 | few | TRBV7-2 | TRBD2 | CAEAVAGSTDTQYF | TGTGCCGAAGCGGTAGCGGGGAGCACAGATACGCAGTATTTT
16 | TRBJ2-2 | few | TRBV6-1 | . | CASTSLIQRNTGELFF | TGTGCCAGCACCTCCCTTATCCAGCGGAACACCGGGGAGCTGTTTTTT
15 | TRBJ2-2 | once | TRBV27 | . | CASRGAGVNTGELFF | TGTGCCAGCCGGGGGGCGGGGGTGAACACCGGGGAGCTGTTTTTT
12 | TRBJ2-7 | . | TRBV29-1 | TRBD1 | CSVLGTGYEQYF | TGCAGCGTTCTCGGGACAGGGTACGAGCAGTACTTC
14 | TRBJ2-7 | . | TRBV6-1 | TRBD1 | CASCRDRGSYEQYF | TGTGCCAGCTGTAGAGACAGGGGCTCCTACGAGCAGTACTTC
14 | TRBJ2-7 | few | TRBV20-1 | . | CSARSGGTSYEQYF | TGCAGTGCTAGATCTGGGGGAACCTCCTACGAGCAGTACTTC
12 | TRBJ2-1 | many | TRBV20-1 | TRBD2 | CSASGRHNEQFF | TGCAGTGCTAGCGGGAGGCACAATGAGCAGTTCTTC
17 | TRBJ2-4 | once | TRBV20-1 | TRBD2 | CSARDGLARAAKNIQYF | TGCAGTGCTAGAGACGGACTAGCGAGAGCCGCCAAAAACATTCAGTACTTC
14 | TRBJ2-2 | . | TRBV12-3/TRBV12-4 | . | CASSLVFNTGELFF | TGTGCCAGCAGTTTAGTGTTTAACACCGGGGAGCTGTTTTTT
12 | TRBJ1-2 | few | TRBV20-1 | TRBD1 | CSVMDREYGYTF | TGCAGTGTGATGGACAGGGAATATGGCTACACCTTC
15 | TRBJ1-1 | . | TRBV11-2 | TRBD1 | CASSTKTGVVTEAFF | TGTGCCAGCAGCACCAAGACAGGGGTAGTAACTGAAGCTTTCTTT
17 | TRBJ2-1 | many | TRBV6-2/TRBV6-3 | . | CASSYSIGGDSYNEQFF | TGTGCCAGCAGTTACTCGATCGGCGGGGACTCCTACAATGAGCAGTTCTTC
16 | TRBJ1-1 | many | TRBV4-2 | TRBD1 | CASSQGKGTGRTEAFF | TGTGCCAGCAGCCAAGGTAAAGGGACAGGGAGGACTGAAGCTTTCTTT
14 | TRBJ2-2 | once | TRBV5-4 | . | CASSFGGATGELFF | TGTGCCAGCAGCTTCGGCGGGGCCACCGGGGAGCTGTTTTTT
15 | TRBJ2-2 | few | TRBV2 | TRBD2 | CASSDSGKNTGELFF | TGTGCCAGCAGTGATAGCGGGAAGAACACCGGGGAGCTGTTTTTT
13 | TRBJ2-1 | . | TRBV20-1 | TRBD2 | CSAWTSGYNEQFF | TGCAGTGCTTGGACTAGCGGCTACAATGAGCAGTTCTTC
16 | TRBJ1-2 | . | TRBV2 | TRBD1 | CASSRDRGQGDYGYTF | TGTGCCAGCAGCCGAGACAGGGGGCAGGGTGACTATGGCTACACCTTC
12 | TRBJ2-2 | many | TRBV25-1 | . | CASTRGTGELFF | TGTGCCAGCACCAGGGGCACCGGGGAGCTGTTTTTT
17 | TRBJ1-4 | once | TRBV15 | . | CATSSRRWTEWKEKLFF | TGTGCCACCAGCTCCCGACGGTGGACGGAGTGGAAAGAAAAACTGTTTTTT
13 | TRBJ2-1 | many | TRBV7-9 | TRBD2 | CASSLRRGNEQFF | TGTGCCAGCAGCTTAAGGCGGGGGAATGAGCAGTTCTTC
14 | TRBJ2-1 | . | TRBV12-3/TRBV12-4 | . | CASSSPPGKNEQFF | TGTGCCAGCAGTTCGCCGCCAGGGAAGAATGAGCAGTTCTTC
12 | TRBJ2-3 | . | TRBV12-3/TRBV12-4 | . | CASSVRVDTQYF | TGTGCCAGCAGTGTCAGGGTAGATACGCAGTATTTT
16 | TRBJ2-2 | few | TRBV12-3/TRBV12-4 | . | CASSSEAPLNTGELFF | TGTGCCAGCAGTTCGGAGGCGCCTCTGAACACCGGGGAGCTGTTTTTT
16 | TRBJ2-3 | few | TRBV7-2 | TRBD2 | CASSFGLAGRADTQYF | TGTGCCAGCAGCTTTGGACTAGCGGGTCGGGCAGATACGCAGTATTTT
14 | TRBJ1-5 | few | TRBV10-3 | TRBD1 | CAISGQGGNQPQHF | TGTGCCATCAGCGGACAGGGCGGGAATCAGCCCCAGCATTTT
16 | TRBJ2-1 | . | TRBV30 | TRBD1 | CAWSRGQGITYNEQFF | TGTGCCTGGAGCCGGGGACAGGGAATCACCTACAATGAGCAGTTCTTC
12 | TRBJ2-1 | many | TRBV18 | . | CASSPQGLEQFF | TGTGCCAGCTCACCACAGGGCCTTGAGCAGTTCTTC
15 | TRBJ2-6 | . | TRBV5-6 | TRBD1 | CASGQGGSGANVLTF | TGTGCCAGCGGACAGGGGGGCTCTGGGGCCAACGTCCTGACTTTC
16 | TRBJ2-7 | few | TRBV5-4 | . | CASSLASASLSKEQYF | TGTGCCAGCAGCTTGGCCAGTGCTAGTCTGTCTAAGGAGCAGTACTTC
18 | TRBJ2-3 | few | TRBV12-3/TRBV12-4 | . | CASSFVLTYLDGTDTQYF | TGTGCCAGCAGTTTCGTGTTGACATACCTTGACGGTACAGATACGCAGTATTTT
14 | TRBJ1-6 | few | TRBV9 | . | CASSVRQTNSPLHF | TGTGCCAGCAGCGTCCGACAGACAAATTCACCCCTCCACTTT
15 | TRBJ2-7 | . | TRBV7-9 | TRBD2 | CASSAGLLNSYEQYF | TGTGCCAGCAGCGCGGGACTACTTAACTCCTACGAGCAGTACTTC
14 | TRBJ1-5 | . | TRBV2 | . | CASSVLGTRQPQHF | TGTGCCAGCAGTGTATTAGGGACACGGCAGCCCCAGCATTTT
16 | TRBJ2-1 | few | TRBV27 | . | CASSLLLGSSYNEQFF | TGTGCCAGCAGTTTATTGTTGGGGAGCTCCTACAATGAGCAGTTCTTC
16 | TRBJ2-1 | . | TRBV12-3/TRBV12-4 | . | CASSFSRGPSYNEQFF | TGTGCCAGCAGTTTTTCCAGGGGACCCTCCTACAATGAGCAGTTCTTC
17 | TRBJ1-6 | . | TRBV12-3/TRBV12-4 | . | CARTRQTVHFYNSPLHF | TGTGCCAGAACCCGACAGACGGTACACTTTTATAATTCACCCCTCCACTTT
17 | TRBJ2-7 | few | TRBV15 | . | CATSMPGHSVYSYEQYF | TGTGCCACCAGCATGCCGGGACACTCCGTTTATTCCTACGAGCAGTACTTC
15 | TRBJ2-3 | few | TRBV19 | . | CASSIGLTKGDTQYF | TGTGCCAGTAGTATCGGGCTGACTAAGGGAGATACGCAGTATTTT
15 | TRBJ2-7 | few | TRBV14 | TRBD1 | CASSQEDRAHYEQYF | TGTGCCAGCAGCCAGGAAGACAGGGCCCACTACGAGCAGTACTTC
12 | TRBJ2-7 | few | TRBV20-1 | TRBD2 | CSALPQREEQYF | TGCAGTGCCCTCCCCCAGCGGGAAGAGCAGTACTTC
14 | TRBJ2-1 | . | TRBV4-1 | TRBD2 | CASSQIAGNNEQFF | TGCGCCAGCAGCCAGATAGCGGGAAACAATGAGCAGTTCTTC
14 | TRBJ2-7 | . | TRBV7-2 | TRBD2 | CASSLDAGAYEQYF | TGTGCCAGCAGCTTAGATGCGGGAGCCTACGAGCAGTACTTC
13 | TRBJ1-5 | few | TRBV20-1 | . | CSSAYSSDQPQHF | TGCAGTAGTGCGTATAGTAGCGATCAGCCCCAGCATTTT